This T cell receptor beta chain emerged from a study of siplizumab effects on memory and regulatory T cells (dated by TCRdb to between 2018 and 2021). About the full investigation: The study examined how the anti-CD2 antibody siplizumab affects alloreactive T-cell subsets in allogeneic mixed lymphocyte reactions built from human PBMCs.

In regard to this clone: Its antigen is unknown. Within one base of it there is no much larger clone, and no base qualities were kept.

Receptor libraries were prepared by the immunoSEQ multiplex PCR assay. The deep sequencing platform assayed some 90,000 TCR templates per sample. Genomic DNA extracted from sorted T cells was the material used for TCRbeta CDR3 sequencing. The study's own analysis went as follows. The R programming language was used for clonal analysis of the TCRbeta CDR3 data. Comparing unstimulated samples against CFSE-low samples taken after the reaction was how alloreactive CD4+ and CD8+ clones were defined. Alloreactive CD4+ clones were assigned to regulatory or non-regulatory origin by matching sequences to sorted unstimulated Treg and non-Treg repertoires. Drawn from immuneACCESS, this table holds only the in-frame rearrangements with V and J called that TCRdb kept. Clones are partly lost; checked studies trace under half to an unresolved V gene and leave the rest unexplained. V and J calls and clone size are those listed in that table; D and trimming were worked out from the DNA. This sample comprises some 100,000 clones, more than 90% of them detected only once. 0.14% to 0.15% of the sample belongs to the ten largest clones.

The full study reports these points: For roughly 80-97% of proliferating CD4+ or CD8+ clones, no naive or memory phenotype could be assigned. Because sequences at frequencies below about 10^-5 were poorly captured, only a minor fraction of alloreactive clones could be mapped back to unstimulated subsets. Whether proliferating Tregs from siplizumab cultures actually had suppressive function was not functionally confirmed. Siplizumab significantly lowered the cumulative frequency of alloreactive sequences that could be traced to unstimulated CD4+ memory T cells. In reactions with siplizumab, an average of 68.8% of mappable alloreactive CD4+ clones were Treg-derived, compared with 25% to 30% in control reactions. Compared with memory T cells, unstimulated naive T cells appeared more diverse, and naive cells seemed to make a substantial contribution to the alloresponse.

Sorted unstimulated T cells and proliferating T cells recovered from mixed lymphocyte reactions were subjected to TCRbeta CDR3 sequencing. Fresh whole blood from approximately ten HLA-typed healthy donors was used to isolate PBMCs. There are 15 amino acids in the CDR3, from cysteine to phenylalanine inclusive. Of all the DNA, just the CDR3 is kept, 45 bases in frame from base 1. Per the germline V gene, SGDLS is the CDR1 and YYNGEE is the CDR2. V trim: 3 bases; J trim: 7 bases; unmatched bases: 7. Recombination connected TRBV9 to TRBJ1-5; 10 bases in the middle match TRBD1. The source is a human donor in good health. The sequenced sample was CD4+ T cells sorted from blood. CDR3 loop: CASSGQGAIGQPQHF. The DNA sequence is TGTGCCAGCAGCGGACAGGGGGCAATCGGACAGCCCCAGCATTTT.